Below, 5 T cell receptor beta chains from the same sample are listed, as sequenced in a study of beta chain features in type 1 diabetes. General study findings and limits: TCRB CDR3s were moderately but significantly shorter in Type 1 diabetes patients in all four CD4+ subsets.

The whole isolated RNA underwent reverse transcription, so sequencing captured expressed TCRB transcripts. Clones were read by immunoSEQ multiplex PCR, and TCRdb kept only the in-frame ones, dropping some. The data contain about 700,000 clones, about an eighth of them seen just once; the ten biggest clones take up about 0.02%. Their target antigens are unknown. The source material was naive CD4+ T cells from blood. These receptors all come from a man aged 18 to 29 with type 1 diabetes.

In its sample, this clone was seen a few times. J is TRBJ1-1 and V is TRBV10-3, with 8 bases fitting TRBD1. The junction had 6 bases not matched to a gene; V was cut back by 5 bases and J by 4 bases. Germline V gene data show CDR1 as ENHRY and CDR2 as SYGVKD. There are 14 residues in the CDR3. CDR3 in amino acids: CAISTSTGGTEAFF. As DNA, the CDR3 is TGTGCCATCAGTACATCAACAGGGGGCACTGAAGCTTTCTTT.

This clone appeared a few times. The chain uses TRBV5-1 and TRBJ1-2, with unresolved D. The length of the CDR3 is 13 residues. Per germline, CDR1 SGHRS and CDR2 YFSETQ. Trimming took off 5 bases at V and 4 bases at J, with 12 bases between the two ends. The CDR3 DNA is TGCGCCAGCAGAGCTGTTGGGAGCTATGGCTACACCTTC. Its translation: CASRAVGSYGYTF.

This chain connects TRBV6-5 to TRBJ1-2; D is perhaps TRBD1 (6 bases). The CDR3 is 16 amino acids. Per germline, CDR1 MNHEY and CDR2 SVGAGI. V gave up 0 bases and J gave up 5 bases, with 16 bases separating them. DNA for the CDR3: TGTGCCAGCAGTTACTCTACTACCCTGGACAGTTATGGCTACACCTTC. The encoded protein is CASSYSTTLDSYGYTF.

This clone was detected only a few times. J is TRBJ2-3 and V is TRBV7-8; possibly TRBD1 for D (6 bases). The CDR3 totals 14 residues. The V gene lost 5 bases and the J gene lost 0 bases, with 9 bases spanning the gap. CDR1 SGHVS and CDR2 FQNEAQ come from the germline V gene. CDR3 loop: CASSATGSTDTQYF. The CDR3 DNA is TGTGCCAGCAGCGCCACAGGGAGCACAGATACGCAGTATTTT.

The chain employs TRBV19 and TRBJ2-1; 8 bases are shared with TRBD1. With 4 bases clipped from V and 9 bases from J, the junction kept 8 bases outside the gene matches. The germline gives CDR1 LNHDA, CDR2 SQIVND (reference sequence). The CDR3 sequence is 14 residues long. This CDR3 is CASSTGQGVGEQFF. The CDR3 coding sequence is TGTGCCAGTAGTACTGGACAGGGAGTAGGTGAGCAGTTCTTC.